A single sample is the source of the 4 T cell receptor beta chains below, sequenced in a study of cytotoxic CD8 clonotypes in ibrutinib-treated CLL. The data were produced by immunoSEQ multiplex PCR, yet TCRdb's version contains in-frame clones alone and is incomplete. The table records under 200,000 clones, more than 75% of them present only once. The sequences come from PBMCs, collected after 12 months of ibrutinib treatment. The receptors here all came from a human donor with chronic lymphocytic leukemia.

This chain uses TRBV28 with TRBJ2-3; TRBD2 agrees at 8 bases. CDR1 and CDR2 (germline): MDHEN, SYDVKM. J was trimmed by 0 bases and V by 7 bases; bases with no gene match: 3. This CDR3 region has 14 residues. The CDR3 nucleotides are TGTGCCAGCATGGTAGCGGGGAGCACAGATACGCAGTATTTT. This translates into CASMVAGSTDTQYF.

The chain recombines TRBV11-1 with TRBJ2-1; 9 bases agree with TRBD1. The CDR3 contains 17 residues. From germline, CDR1 is SGHAT and CDR2 FQDESV (reference sequence). Trimming took 4 bases from V and 8 from J; bases not matched to a gene: 15. DNA of the CDR3: TGTGCCAGCAGCTGGTCCAACCGGGACAGGGTTAGTCATGAGCAGTTCTTC. Protein sequence: CASSWSNRDRVSHEQFF.

Here the CDR3 reads CASSPVPGGQGETQYF. CDR3 DNA sequence: TGTGCCAGCAGCCCCGTCCCCGGGGGACAGGGAGAGACCCAGTACTTC. This chain links TRBV7-3 with TRBJ2-5; 9 positions match TRBD1. Germline V lookup: CDR1 SGHTA, CDR2 FQGTGA. The CDR3 runs to 16 residues. V shed 5 bases, J shed 4 bases, and the junction held 11 bases outside the gene matches.

The V gene is TRBV5-1, the J gene TRBJ2-5, with TRBD2 identical over 9 bases. The CDR3 totals 16 residues. Looked up from germline, CDR1 is SGHRS and CDR2 is YFSETQ. V lost 1 base to trimming and J lost 1 base; unmatched junction nucleotides: 5. The CDR3 spells CASSLSSGGLQETQYF. In DNA, the CDR3 is TGCGCCAGCAGCTTGAGTAGCGGGGGCCTCCAAGAGACCCAGTACTTC.